This T cell receptor (beta chain) was recovered during a study of neoadjuvant nivolumab and ipilimumab in lung cancer. Whole-study findings and limits: Only a single major-pathologic-response sample was available for clonality analysis.

Note on this clone: Its target is not known.

Germline CDR1 is SGHTA and CDR2 is FQGTGA. This CDR3 has 16 amino acids. Trimming left V 2 bases short and J 5 bases short, with 16 bases between. This table comes from immunoSEQ multiplex PCR, and its TCRdb copy is limited to in-frame clones, with some not included. The sample contains tens of thousands of clones, 85% to 90% of which appear only once. The clonotype was recovered from an adult with non-small cell lung cancer. Some clones in this sample may be carry-over from other donors' samples. The genes are TRBV7-3 and TRBJ2-1, with D possibly matching TRBD2 (6 bases). The material sequenced was blood, taken before neoadjuvant nivolumab, alone or with ipilimumab. The CDR3 DNA reads TGTGCCAGCAGCTTATACGGCGGGAACGACCACAATGAGCAGTTCTTC. This encodes CASSLYGGNDHNEQFF.